This entry features one TCR beta chain sequence. Its matching antigen is unknown. This specimen belongs to a study of blood T cells in healthy people across ages. A second PCR of about 6 to 11 cycles used a sample-barcoded 5' primer and a J-beta primer mix. The template-switch adaptor, which had 12 random nucleotides, put a tag on each cDNA molecule. TCRdb called the 5' RACE reads again in MiXCR, with one record for every CDR3 protein. Here the sample spans roughly 1.5 million distinct CDR3 sequences, about 42% being singletons. Study-level findings and limits: A roughly linear fall in TCR beta diversity per million T cells was seen with increasing age.

Each donor's blood draw was around 9.1 milliliters of peripheral blood. V lost 2 bases, J lost 5 bases, and 10 bases lay in between. Germline CDR1 is MNHNS and CDR2 is SASEGT. The CDR3 has 13 amino acids. The source of this sequence is a woman between 18 and 30 years old in good health. The genes are TRBV6-1 and TRBJ2-7; D is possibly TRBD1 (5 bases). Sequencing was performed on blood. The CDR3 spells CASSERQGHEQYF. CDR3 nucleotide sequence: TGTGCCAGCAGTGAAAGGCAGGGCCACGAGCAGTACTTC.